A selection of T cell receptor beta chains follows, all from one sample in a study of blood T cell repertoires in COVID-19. Generated by immunoSEQ multiplex PCR, the TCRdb table keeps only in-frame clones and is missing some. Of about 400,000 clones in the sample, more than 70% were seen once. The sequenced sample consisted of peripheral blood. Every receptor here comes from a middle-aged man with acute or convalescent COVID-19. CDR3s leave out the opening cysteine and the closing phenylalanine or tryptophan. Each record gives: V gene, clone size, J gene, CDR3 protein. Size is omitted from some rows. Given values are once, few, many or a class for expanded clones.

v_call: TRBV9; clone_size: NA; j_call: TRBJ2-3; cdr3_aa: ASSEADTQY
v_call: TRBV9; clone_size: NA; j_call: TRBJ2-1; cdr3_aa: ASSLTLGGEQF
v_call: TRBV11-2; clone_size: NA; j_call: TRBJ2-4; cdr3_aa: ASQKDLGQGAKNIQY
v_call: TRBV6-2/TRBV6-3; clone_size: NA; j_call: TRBJ2-7; cdr3_aa: ASSYSMERGGYDYEQY
v_call: TRBV6-1; clone_size: NA; j_call: TRBJ2-1; cdr3_aa: ASSGQGRFSYNEQF
v_call: TRBV7-2; clone_size: NA; j_call: TRBJ2-3; cdr3_aa: ASSPARRGTSTDTQY
v_call: TRBV30; clone_size: NA; j_call: TRBJ1-1; cdr3_aa: AWSVGRGNTEAF
v_call: TRBV23-1; clone_size: NA; j_call: TRBJ1-5; cdr3_aa: ASSQRSHNQPQH
v_call: TRBV4-2; clone_size: NA; j_call: TRBJ2-7; cdr3_aa: ASSQDDRASYEQY
v_call: TRBV6-2/TRBV6-3; clone_size: NA; j_call: TRBJ1-6; cdr3_aa: ASSYPPTARIYSPLH
v_call: TRBV27; clone_size: NA; j_call: TRBJ2-1; cdr3_aa: ASSLFWASGSPYNEQF
v_call: TRBV4-1; clone_size: NA; j_call: TRBJ1-3; cdr3_aa: ASSQEYRRGAGNTIY
v_call: TRBV6-6; clone_size: NA; j_call: TRBJ1-2; cdr3_aa: ASSRQGAYGYT
v_call: TRBV15; clone_size: once; j_call: TRBJ1-1; cdr3_aa: ATSERAGNTEAF
v_call: TRBV10-1; clone_size: NA; j_call: TRBJ2-7; cdr3_aa: ASQDRGGSYEQY
v_call: TRBV28; clone_size: NA; j_call: TRBJ1-1; cdr3_aa: ASSGSNRVGTEAF
v_call: TRBV27; clone_size: NA; j_call: TRBJ2-1; cdr3_aa: ASSFSTLPYSYNEQF
v_call: TRBV4-1; clone_size: NA; j_call: TRBJ1-2; cdr3_aa: ASSQIQGARFNYGYT
v_call: TRBV3-1/TRBV3-2; clone_size: NA; j_call: TRBJ1-4; cdr3_aa: ASSLREDPTNEKLF
v_call: TRBV29-1; clone_size: NA; j_call: TRBJ2-2; cdr3_aa: SVESTGGAGTGELF